The T cell receptor (beta chain) under discussion was sequenced for a study of OX40 agonist ivuxolimab in advanced cancers. Overall study: Every 2 weeks, ivuxolimab was infused into the patients intravenously at between 0.01 and 10 mg/kg. Study conclusions and caveats: There were, on average, more expanded clones in CD8+ T cells than in CD4+.

The CDR3 runs 17 residues. Trimming cost V 0 bases and J 10 bases, with 23 bases left between them. Germline V lookup: CDR1 SGHRS, CDR2 YFSETQ. Baseline, cycle 4 day 1, and cycle 7 day 1 were the blood sampling points. Assay: immunoSEQ multiplex PCR; the TCRdb copy retains only in-frame clones and omits some. This sample yields over 40,000 clones, of which approximately 88% are seen a single time; around 4.6% belongs to the top ten. To note about this clone: The antigen is unknown.

The sequence came from an adult with an advanced solid tumor such as melanoma, head and neck, liver or kidney cancer. The chain joins TRBV5-1 to TRBJ2-4; unclear D gene. The specimen comprised CD4+ or CD8+ T cells sorted from blood, sampled in a trial of the OX40 agonist ivuxolimab. The CDR3 DNA follows: TGCGCCAGCAGCTTGGCCCCCGCCAGGAATGACTTTGGGATTCAGTACTTC. It is translated as CASSLAPARNDFGIQYF.